This record concerns one T cell receptor (beta chain) sequence. This sample includes further DNA sequences coding for the same CDR3. The assay was immunoSEQ multiplex PCR, and TCRdb's table has in-frame clones only and misses some. The sample consists of tens of thousands of clones, 65% to 90% of them appearing once. The sample belongs to a study of sequential checkpoint blockade in melanoma. J was trimmed by 6 bases and V by 2 bases; bases with no gene match: 5. Germline values: CDR1 LNHNV, CDR2 YYDKDF (reference sequence). CDR3 length equals 14 residues. This sample's treatment: randomized to nivolumab then ipilimumab (arm A) or the reverse (arm B). None of the patients previously received DNA-damaging chemotherapy. PBMC sorting kept live CD3+CD8+ cells without CD19 or CD56.

The specimen comprised CD8+ T cells sorted from blood (inferred from file names), sampled from a patient given nivolumab and ipilimumab in sequence. V usage is TRBV15 and J usage is TRBJ2-3; 7 bases fit TRBD1. The TCR was taken from a human donor with melanoma. Here the CDR3 reads CATSRITGADTQYF. The DNA of the CDR3 is TGTGCCACCAGCAGAATTACAGGGGCGGATACGCAGTATTTT. Together with reference TRBV15 and TRBJ2-3, the CDR3 gives the full variable domain: DAMVIQNPRYQVTQFGKPVTLSCSQTLNHNVMYWYQQKSSQAPKLLFHYYDKDFNNEADTPDNFQSRRPNTSFCFLDIRSPGLGDTAMYLCATSRITGADTQYFGPGTRLTVL.